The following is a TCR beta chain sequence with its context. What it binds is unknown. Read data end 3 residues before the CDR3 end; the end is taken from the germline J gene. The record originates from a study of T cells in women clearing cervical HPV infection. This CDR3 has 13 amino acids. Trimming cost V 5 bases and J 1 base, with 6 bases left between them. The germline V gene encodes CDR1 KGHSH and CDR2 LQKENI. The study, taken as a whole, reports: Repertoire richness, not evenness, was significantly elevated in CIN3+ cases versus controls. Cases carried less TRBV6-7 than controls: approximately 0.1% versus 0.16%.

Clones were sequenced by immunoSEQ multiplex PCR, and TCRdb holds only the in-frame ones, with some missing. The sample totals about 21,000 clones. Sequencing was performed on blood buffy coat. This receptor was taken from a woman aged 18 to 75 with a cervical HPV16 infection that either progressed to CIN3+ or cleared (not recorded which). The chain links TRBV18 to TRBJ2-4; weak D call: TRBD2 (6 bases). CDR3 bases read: TGTGCCAGCTCAGGGGGGGCCAAAAACATT. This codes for CASSGGAKNI. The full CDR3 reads CASSGGAKNIQYF.